The 26 T cell receptor beta chains listed next were all sequenced from one sample in a study of blood T cells in healthy people across ages. Then a second PCR, running roughly 7 to 12 cycles, was carried out with a sample-barcoded 5' primer and a J-beta primer mix. In TCRdb, the 5' RACE reads were re-called with MiXCR into one record per CDR3 protein. Found here are about 290,000 distinct CDR3 sequences, 25% to 30% of them singletons; the top ten hold roughly 30%. Sequencing was performed on blood. The receptor source for this set is a woman between 65 and 79 years old in good health.

The V call is TRBV9, the J call TRBJ2-1; the D is unclear. Germline CDR1 is SGDLS and CDR2 is YYNGEE. The CDR3 sequence is 14 residues long. V shed 2 bases and J shed 7 bases, with 13 bases lying between them. CDR3: CASSVGPLGNEQFF. CDR3 DNA: TGTGCCAGCAGCGTCGGCCCACTTGGAAATGAGCAGTTCTTC.

This clonotype appeared many times. The DNA for the CDR3 is TGTGCCAGCAGCTTCCTCGGCACCTCGGGTCGGCAAGAGACCCAGTACTTC. This encodes CASSFLGTSGRQETQYF. The rearrangement uses TRBV7-9 and TRBJ2-5, with no clear D. This CDR3 region has 17 residues. Trimming removed 3 bases at V and 2 bases at J, with 19 bases between. In germline, CDR1 is SEHNR, CDR2 FQNEAQ (reference sequence).

The chain links TRBV5-1 to TRBJ2-5, with 12 positions matching TRBD2. Germline CDR1 and CDR2: SGHRS and YFSETQ. J was trimmed by 5 bases and V by 7 bases; bases with no gene match: 6. This CDR3 comprises 14 residues. CDR3 nucleotide sequence: TGCGCCAGCTCTAGCGGGAGGGCCCCGGAGACCCAGTACTTC. Translating it yields CASSSGRAPETQYF.

The V gene is TRBV20-1, the J gene TRBJ1-2; TRBD1 agrees at 7 bases. The CDR3 runs to 13 residues. V was pared by 6 bases and J by 3 bases, with 7 bases of the junction left unmatched. Germline values: CDR1 DFQATT, CDR2 SNEGSKA (reference sequence). CDR3: CSAKQDRDYGYTF. DNA for the CDR3: TGCAGTGCGAAGCAAGACAGGGACTATGGCTACACCTTC.

The chain couples TRBV5-1 to TRBJ2-5; TRBD2 aligns across 8 bases. The end of the DNA is better explained by TRBJ2-1, so the J call may be wrong. The CDR3 covers 13 residues. Germline CDR1 SGHRS, CDR2 YFSETQ. CDR3 amino acids: CASSKAGEYGQFF. CDR3 nucleotide sequence: TGCGCCAGCAGCAAAGCGGGAGAATATGGGCAGTTCTTC.

This clonotype was observed a single time. The chain has TRBV7-9 and TRBJ1-3; no definite D call. V was pared by 5 bases and J by 0 bases, with 11 bases between. Germline CDR1 and CDR2: SEHNR and FQNEAQ (reference sequence). The CDR3 totals 15 residues. In nucleotides, the CDR3 is TGTGCCAGCAGCCCTCCCGTCGTCTCTGGAAACACCATATATTTT. Protein sequence: CASSPPVVSGNTIYF. The full variable domain, its missing parts supplied by reference TRBV7-9 and TRBJ1-3, is DTGVSQNPRHKITKRGQNVTFRCDPISEHNRLYWYRQTLGQGPEFLTYFQNEAQLEKSRLLSDRFSAERPKGSFSTLEIQRTEQGDSAMYLCASSPPVVSGNTIYFGEGSWLTVV.

This clonotype was counted only a few times. V usage is TRBV29-1 and J usage is TRBJ2-5; D tentatively fits TRBD1 or TRBD2 (6 bases each). The J call could be wrong; TRBJ2-1 is a better fit for the DNA end. Germline CDR1 and CDR2: SQVTM and ANQGSEA. The CDR3 covers 14 residues. CDR3 nucleotides: TGCAGCGCCCAACAGGGAGGTACCTACAATGAGCAGTTCTTC. Translating gives CSAQQGGTYNEQFF.

As regards this clonotype: At one end, the junction sequence differs from germline, possibly due to a read error. The chain couples TRBV24-1 to TRBJ2-5; D uncertain. This CDR3 comprises 13 residues. Germline CDR1 is KGHDR and CDR2 is SFDVKD. CDR3 sequence: CATSDKSYNEQSF. In DNA form, the CDR3 reads TGTGCCACCAGTGATAAGTCCTACAATGAGCAGTCCTTC.

A few counts support this clonotype. The chain has TRBV21-1 and TRBJ2-7; the tabulated D call, TRBD1, remains unverified against the DNA. TRBV21-1 has pseudogene status. The CDR3 runs to 18 residues. The CDR3 region has the DNA TGTGCCAGCAGCAAAAAACGTCGTTGGGCGGGGGACTCCTACGAGCAGTACTTC. Protein product: CASSKKRRWAGDSYEQYF.

The gene calls are TRBV29-1 and TRBJ1-1; TRBD1 might be the D (6 bases). Germline-derived CDR1 and CDR2 are SQVTM and ANQGSEA. CDR3 length: 14 amino acids. V lost 1 base and J 5 bases, leaving 14 bases between the germline ends. The CDR3 DNA is TGCAGCGTTGAAGTCAGGGGAGGTGAGACTGAAGCTTTCTTT. It codes for CSVEVRGGETEAFF.

V gene TRBV27 combines with J gene TRBJ1-2; D unclear. The CDR3 is 13 amino acids. V was trimmed by 2 bases and J by 8 bases, leaving 12 bases between them. The germline CDR1 and CDR2 sequences are MNHEY and SMNVEV (reference sequence). Here the CDR3 DNA reads TGTGCCAGCAGTTTAGTACCGCTCCGGGGCTACACCTTC. Its translation is CASSLVPLRGYTF.

This clonotype was observed a handful of times. The CDR3 region has the DNA TGTGCCAGCAGTGAACCGAGTGGGGGTCATCCGACCCAGTACTTC. As protein: CASSEPSGGHPTQYF. This chain connects TRBV6-1 to TRBJ2-5; possibly TRBD1 or TRBD2 for D (5 bases each). This CDR3 is built from 15 residues. V was clipped by 2 bases and J by 7 bases, with 17 bases between them. CDR1 MNHNS and CDR2 SASEGT come from the germline V gene.

V is TRBV4-2 and J is TRBJ1-2; D is perhaps TRBD1 (6 bases). From germline, CDR1 is LGHNA and CDR2 YNFKEQ. The CDR3 spans 15 residues. V was clipped by 2 bases and J by 4 bases, with 14 bases between them. CDR3 protein: CASSQNQQGFYGYTF. CDR3 bases: TGTGCCAGCAGCCAAAACCAACAGGGCTTCTATGGCTACACCTTC.

CDR3 coding DNA: TGTGCCAGCAGTGCCAAACAGGGTTTGGGCAATCAGCCCCAGCATTTT. Translation: CASSAKQGLGNQPQHF. The genes are TRBV28 and TRBJ1-5; possible D gene TRBD1, 6 bases. Looked up from germline, CDR1 is MDHEN and CDR2 is SYDVKM. V was shortened by 5 bases and J by 2 bases, with 16 bases between the two germline ends. The CDR3 is 16 residues long. Combining the CDR3 with reference TRBV28 and TRBJ1-5 gives the whole variable domain DVKVTQSSRYLVKRTGEKVFLECVQDMDHENMFWYRQDPGLGLRLIYFSYDVKMKEKGDIPEGYSVSREKKERFSLILESASTNQTSMYLCASSAKQGLGNQPQHFGDGTRLSIL.

The V gene is TRBV12-3 or TRBV12-4, the J gene TRBJ2-7; D is ambiguous. Trimming took off 2 bases at V and 0 bases at J, with 11 bases between the two ends. This CDR3 is 15 amino acids long. CDR3 amino acids: CASSLSTVTSYEQYF. The CDR3 DNA follows: TGTGCCAGCAGTTTATCAACGGTCACCTCCTACGAGCAGTACTTC.

In its sample, this clonotype was seen a few times. The V call is TRBV6-1, the J call TRBJ2-1; 9 bases agree with TRBD2. The better agreement between TRBJ2-5 and the DNA end casts doubt on the J call. Germline lookup yields CDR1 MNHNS and CDR2 SASEGT. The CDR3 contains 16 residues. CDR3 region: CASSKTLGLAEETQYF. The CDR3 bases are TGTGCCAGCAGTAAAACCTTGGGACTAGCTGAAGAGACCCAGTACTTC.

The J gene is TRBJ2-3, the V gene TRBV11-2; D is possibly TRBD2 (6 bases). Looked up from germline, CDR1 is SGHAT and CDR2 is FQNNGV. Trimming left V 6 bases short and J 9 bases short, with 19 bases between. This CDR3 has 14 amino acids. The CDR3 loop reads CASSRLPGAGTQYF. The CDR3 nucleotides read TGTGCCAGCAGTCGCCTTCCGGGAGCTGGAACGCAGTATTTT.

This sequence joins TRBV20-1 and TRBJ1-1, with 8 nucleotides matching TRBD1. The germline V gene encodes CDR1 DFQATT and CDR2 SNEGSKA (reference sequence). The CDR3 consists of 15 residues. The CDR3 DNA is TGCAGCGCTCGTAGACGCGGACAGGGGAACACTGAAGCTTTCTTT. Translated: CSARRRGQGNTEAFF.

The gene calls are TRBV7-2 and TRBJ2-3, with TRBD2 matching 10 bases. Germline CDR1 SGHTA, CDR2 FQGNSA. V trimming: 1 base; J trimming: 6 bases; junction bases outside the gene matches: 10. This CDR3 has 17 amino acids. The DNA for the CDR3 is TGTGCCAGCAGCTTAGACCGGTTAGCGGGAGGCGGGGATACGCAGTATTTT. It specifies CASSLDRLAGGGDTQYF.

This clonotype was observed a handful of times. This chain uses TRBV6-6 with TRBJ2-1; no clear D. The J call may be wrong; the DNA end is better matched by TRBJ2-7. Germline V gene lookup returns CDR1 MNHNY and CDR2 SVGAGI (reference sequence). The CDR3 spans 15 residues. Written as DNA, the CDR3 is TGTGCCAGCAGTTACTCGACACAAAGCTCCTACGAGCAGTACTTC. Its translation: CASSYSTQSSYEQYF.

The table lists this clonotype with a few counts. This chain uses TRBV5-1 with TRBJ2-5, with 14 positions matching TRBD2. The J call may be mistaken, given a closer DNA end match to TRBJ2-1. Germline V gene lookup returns CDR1 SGHRS and CDR2 YFSETQ. The CDR3 is 17 residues long. The CDR3 loop is CASSSGTSGGPRAEQFF. The CDR3 coding sequence is TGCGCCAGCAGCTCTGGGACTAGCGGGGGCCCAAGGGCCGAGCAGTTCTTC.

The chain has TRBV7-9 and TRBJ2-2; 9 bases align to TRBD1. J lost 4 bases, V lost 8 bases, and 5 bases had no gene match. The CDR3 loop spans 14 amino acids. Germline lookup yields CDR1 SEHNR and CDR2 FQNEAQ (reference sequence). The CDR3 loop is CASRGTGITGELFF. In nucleotides, the CDR3 is TGTGCCAGCCGCGGGACAGGGATCACCGGGGAGCTGTTTTTT.

The V and J genes are TRBV29-1 and TRBJ2-5; a weak D match, TRBD2 (5 bases). The CDR3 is 14 residues long. Trimming pared 7 bases from V and 2 bases from J, leaving 17 bases between. Germline V CDR1 and CDR2: SQVTM, ANQGSEA. The CDR3 protein is CSAERWESQETQYF. In DNA form, the CDR3 reads TGCAGCGCCGAGCGGTGGGAGAGTCAAGAGACCCAGTACTTC. Supplemented by reference TRBV29-1 and TRBJ2-5, the full variable domain reads SAVISQKPSRDICQRGTSLTIQCQVDSQVTMMFWYRQQPGQSLTLIATANQGSEATYESGFVIDKFPISRPNLTFSTLTVSNMSPEDSSIYLCSAERWESQETQYFGPGTRLLVL.

V and J are TRBV29-1 and TRBJ2-5; possible D gene TRBD2, 5 bases. The germline V and J ends were trimmed by 3 bases and 5 bases, with 10 bases remaining between them. The germline gives CDR1 SQVTM, CDR2 ANQGSEA. The CDR3 consists of 12 residues. CDR3 in amino acids: CSVDGAEETQYF. The DNA for the CDR3 is TGCAGCGTTGATGGAGCGGAGGAGACCCAGTACTTC.

The chain joins TRBV6-1 to TRBJ1-2, with D maybe TRBD1 (5 bases). Trimming removed 6 bases at V and 2 bases at J, with 22 bases between. Germline V lookup: CDR1 MNHNS, CDR2 SASEGT. The CDR3 contains 17 residues. CDR3 coding DNA: TGTGCCAGCAGAACAGACCGCCGGGGACCTTGGAACTATGGCTACACCTTC. Translation: CASRTDRRGPWNYGYTF.

J is TRBJ2-2 and V is TRBV19; D unresolved. This CDR3 comprises 13 residues. V shed 3 bases and J shed 4 bases, with 6 bases lying between them. In germline, CDR1 is LNHDA, CDR2 SQIVND (reference sequence). The CDR3 spells CASSMGGTGELFF. CDR3 bases: TGTGCCAGTAGTATGGGCGGCACCGGGGAGCTGTTTTTT.